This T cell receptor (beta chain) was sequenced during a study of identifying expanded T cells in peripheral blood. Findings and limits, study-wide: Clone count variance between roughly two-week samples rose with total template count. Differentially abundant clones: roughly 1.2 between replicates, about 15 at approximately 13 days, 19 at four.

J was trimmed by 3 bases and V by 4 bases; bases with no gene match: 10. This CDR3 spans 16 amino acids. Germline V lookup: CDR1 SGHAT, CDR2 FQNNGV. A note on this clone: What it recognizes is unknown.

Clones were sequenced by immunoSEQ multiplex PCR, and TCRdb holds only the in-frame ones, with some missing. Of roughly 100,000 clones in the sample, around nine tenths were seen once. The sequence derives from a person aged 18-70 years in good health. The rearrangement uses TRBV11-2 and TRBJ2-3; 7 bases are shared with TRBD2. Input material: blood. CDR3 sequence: CASSSLAAGWTDTQYF. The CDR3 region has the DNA TGTGCCAGCAGCTCCCTGGCAGCGGGATGGACAGATACGCAGTATTTT.